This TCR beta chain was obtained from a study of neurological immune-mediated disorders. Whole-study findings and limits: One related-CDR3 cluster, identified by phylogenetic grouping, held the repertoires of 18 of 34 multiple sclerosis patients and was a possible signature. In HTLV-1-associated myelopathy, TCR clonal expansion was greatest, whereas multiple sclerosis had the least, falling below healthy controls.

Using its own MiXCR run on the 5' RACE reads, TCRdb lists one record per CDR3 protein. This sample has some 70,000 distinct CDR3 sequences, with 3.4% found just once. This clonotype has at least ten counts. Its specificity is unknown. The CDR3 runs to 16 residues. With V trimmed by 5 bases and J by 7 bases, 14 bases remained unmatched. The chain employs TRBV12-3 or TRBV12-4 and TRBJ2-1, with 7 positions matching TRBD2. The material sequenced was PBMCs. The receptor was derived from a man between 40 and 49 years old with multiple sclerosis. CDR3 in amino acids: CASSPRWGGGRNEQFF. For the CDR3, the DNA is TGTGCCAGCAGTCCCCGATGGGGGGGTGGTAGAAATGAGCAGTTCTTC.